Presented here are 14 T cell receptor beta chains from one specimen sequenced in a study of CD8 T cells in Susac syndrome (dated by TCRdb to about 2019). Library generation was performed with the immunoSEQ multiplex PCR assay. RNA was extracted using the RNeasy kit, and roughly 0.5 to 1 ug of the RNA was reverse transcribed with random hexamers. The public reads were reanalyzed by TCRdb: fastp trimming at Q25, MiXCR alignment, in-frame beta chains only. CDR3 protein sequences are deduplicated, and each keeps its most common genes and DNA. Here the sample has fewer than 250,000 distinct CDR3 sequences; approximately 95% occur a single time. The leading ten clones occupy 0.1% of the sample. Sequencing used CD4+ T cells from PBMCs. These TCRs come from a human donor in good health.

This clonotype was recorded only once. The chain uses TRBV4-2 and TRBJ1-1; D might be TRBD1 (6 bases). V was clipped by 0 bases and J by 4 bases, with 24 bases between them. CDR1 and CDR2 from the germline V gene are LGHNA and YNFKEQ. The CDR3 is 19 residues long. Here the CDR3 DNA reads TGTGCCAGCAGCCAAGATTTGGGGGGGAGGGCTGAAGGGGGCACTGAAGCTTTCTTT. Its translation: CASSQDLGGRAEGGTEAFF.

The chain uses TRBV20-1 and TRBJ2-3; D remains unclear. Germline V gives CDR1 DFQATT, CDR2 SNEGSKA (reference sequence). The CDR3 consists of 14 residues. V lost 1 base to trimming and J lost 2 bases, with 10 bases between them. The CDR3 sequence: CSARGGSYTDTQYF. The CDR3 nucleotides are TGCAGTGCTAGAGGGGGTTCATACACAGATACGCAGTATTTT.

V is TRBV7-2 and J is TRBJ2-3; D assignment may be TRBD1 or TRBD2 (5 bases each). The V end lost 4 bases, the J end lost 8 bases, and 10 bases lay between the germline ends. The CDR3 has 12 amino acids. Germline V gives CDR1 SGHTA, CDR2 FQGNSA. The CDR3 DNA is TGTGCCAGCAGCTCCGGGGCCGGTACGCAGTATTTT. It specifies CASSSGAGTQYF.

The chain carries TRBV7-8 and TRBJ2-7, with a weak D call TRBD1 (6 bases). Looked up from germline, CDR1 is SGHVS and CDR2 is FQNEAQ. The V end lost 4 bases, the J end lost 7 bases, and 14 bases lay between the germline ends. There are 13 residues in the CDR3. The DNA for the CDR3 is TGTGCCAGCAGCTCCAACCGGGACACAGAGCAGTACTTC. It specifies CASSSNRDTEQYF.

This chain uses TRBV9 with TRBJ2-1, with D possibly matching TRBD1 (5 bases). Between the trimmed V and J ends, which lost 6 bases and 6 bases, there was a span of 13 bases. The CDR3 contains 13 residues. Germline V gene lookup returns CDR1 SGDLS and CDR2 YYNGEE. CDR3 sequence: CASNQGLFNEQFF. CDR3 in DNA: TGTGCCAGCAACCAGGGTCTCTTCAATGAGCAGTTCTTC.

The CDR3 loop reads CATSAHRDRPNYGYTF. In DNA, the CDR3 is TGTGCCACCAGCGCACACCGGGACCGCCCAAACTATGGCTACACCTTC. This chain uses TRBV15 with TRBJ1-2, with D perhaps TRBD1 (5 bases). Germline loops: CDR1 LNHNV, CDR2 YYDKDF (reference sequence). The germline V and J ends were trimmed by 5 bases and 2 bases, with 18 bases remaining between them. This CDR3 comprises 16 residues.

The chain couples TRBV19 to TRBJ1-5; D might be TRBD1 (5 bases). Germline V gene lookup returns CDR1 LNHDA and CDR2 SQIVND (reference sequence). The V end lost 5 bases, the J end lost 4 bases, and 9 bases lay between the germline ends. The CDR3 totals 13 residues. The CDR3 loop is CASSRQKNQPQHF. CDR3 DNA: TGTGCCAGTAGTCGACAGAAAAATCAGCCCCAGCATTTT.

V is TRBV7-2 and J is TRBJ2-5; unclear D gene. Germline lookup yields CDR1 SGHTA and CDR2 FQGNSA. Trimming shortened V by 1 base and J by 5 bases, and 8 bases separated the two germline ends. This CDR3 has 13 residues. Written as DNA, the CDR3 is TGTGCCAGCAGCTTAGTACGGATCGAGACCCAGTACTTC. Its protein product is CASSLVRIETQYF. Combining the CDR3 with reference TRBV7-2 and TRBJ2-5 gives the whole variable domain GAGVSQSPSNKVTEKGKDVELRCDPISGHTALYWYRQSLGQGLEFLIYFQGNSAPDKSGLPSDRFSAERTGGSVSTLTIQRTQQEDSAVYLCASSLVRIETQYFGPGTRLLVL.

The J gene is TRBJ2-6, the V gene TRBV28, with D possibly matching TRBD1 (6 bases). V lost 6 bases and J lost 12, with 18 bases in between. Germline V lookup: CDR1 MDHEN, CDR2 SYDVKM. The CDR3 contains 14 residues. As DNA, the CDR3 is TGTGCCAGCAGCCCAAGACAGGCGGGCGCCGTCCTGACTTTC. This translates into CASSPRQAGAVLTF.

This chain uses TRBV9 with TRBJ2-5; 10 nucleotides agree with TRBD2. Germline CDR1 SGDLS, CDR2 YYNGEE. The CDR3 length is 17 residues. Unmatched junction bases numbered 9, after V lost 0 bases and J lost 4 bases. CDR3 in DNA: TGTGCCAGCAGCGTAGATCCAGCGGGGGGGACAAGAGAGACCCAGTACTTC. Protein: CASSVDPAGGTRETQYF.

CDR3 in DNA: TGCGCCAGCAGCTTGGAGGGACAGGGGGCCAACTATGGCTACACCTTC. Its translation is CASSLEGQGANYGYTF. The rearrangement links TRBV5-1 to TRBJ1-2; 12 bases line up with TRBD1. The CDR3 loop spans 16 amino acids. Germline V CDR1 and CDR2: SGHRS, YFSETQ. Germline trimming cut 0 bases from V and 2 bases from J; bases unmatched to any gene: 2.

J is TRBJ2-5 and V is TRBV15; D is unclear. From germline, CDR1 is LNHNV and CDR2 YYDKDF (reference sequence). CDR3 length: 15 amino acids. Trimming removed 8 bases from V and 0 bases from J, with 16 bases in between. This chain's CDR3 is CATRLGLLHQETQYF. CDR3 DNA sequence: TGTGCCACCCGCTTGGGCCTATTACACCAAGAGACCCAGTACTTC.

The chain recombines TRBV29-1 with TRBJ2-7; 8 nucleotides line up with TRBD1. In germline, CDR1 is SQVTM, CDR2 ANQGSEA. There are 11 residues in the CDR3. Germline trimming cut 3 bases from V and 7 bases from J; bases unmatched to any gene: 2. The CDR3 nucleotides read TGCAGCGTTGACAGGGGGCTAGAGCAGTACTTC. It encodes CSVDRGLEQYF.

The chain joins TRBV5-1 to TRBJ2-3; no clear D gene. Trimming shortened V by 4 bases and J by 2 bases, and 11 bases separated the two germline ends. The CDR3 runs to 14 residues. The V gene's germline CDR1 is SGHRS and CDR2 YFSETQ. The DNA for the CDR3 is TGCGCCAGCAGCCCCTACTCTCACACAGATACGCAGTATTTT. This translates into CASSPYSHTDTQYF.